The source of this T cell receptor beta chain is a study of sequential checkpoint blockade in melanoma. CDR1 is SGHVS, CDR2 FQNEAQ, per germline. The V and J ends lost 7 bases and 0 bases, in that order; junction bases with no gene match: 6. The CDR3 has 14 amino acids. Treatment described: randomized to nivolumab then ipilimumab (arm A) or the reverse (arm B). Assay: immunoSEQ multiplex PCR; the TCRdb copy retains only in-frame clones and omits some. The sample carries about 32,000 clones, more than 70% recorded once. The chain links TRBV7-8 to TRBJ2-7; 7 bases are shared with TRBD2. This clonotype was obtained from a human donor with melanoma. This specimen consisted of CD8+ T cells sorted from blood (inferred from file names), obtained from a patient given nivolumab and ipilimumab in sequence. In DNA, the CDR3 is TGTGCCAGCACATCCTGGGACTACTCCTACGAGCAGTACTTC. Its translation: CASTSWDYSYEQYF.